The next 30 T cell receptor beta chains were all read from a single sample in a study of read filtering for tumor transcriptome and immune sequencing. This library used approximately 0.4 ug RNA and molecular barcoded adaptors spanning alpha/delta and beta/gamma chains. TCRdb called the reads again in MiXCR, with one record for every CDR3 protein. The repertoire consists of tens of thousands of distinct CDR3 sequences, with 20% to 25% occurring once and the leading ten covering 11%. Material: a population of CD138-negative cells sorted from bone marrow. The receptors were sampled from a donor over 35 with multiple myeloma.

As for this clonotype: This could be a read error, since a much larger clone is one nucleotide away. The chain recombines TRBV5-1 with TRBJ1-1, with a possible D match to TRBD1 (6 bases). Germline V lookup: CDR1 SGHRS, CDR2 YFSETQ. The CDR3 length is 15 residues. In nucleotides, the CDR3 is TGCGCCAGCAGCCAGGCGGGGGCGGGGAACACTGAAGCTTCCTTT. It specifies CASSQAGAGNTEASF.

In its sample, this clonotype was seen many times. The V gene is TRBV15, the J gene TRBJ2-7; D is possibly TRBD1 or TRBD2 (5 bases each). The CDR3 has 14 amino acids. CDR1 LNHNV and CDR2 YYDKDF come from the germline V gene (reference sequence). Trimming left V 0 bases short and J 2 bases short, with 8 bases between. The CDR3 sequence is CATSRDQGPYEQYF. In DNA, the CDR3 is TGTGCCACCAGCAGAGATCAGGGACCCTACGAGCAGTACTTC.

This clonotype showed up many times. The chain joins TRBV28 to TRBJ1-4; D is unclear. Germline-derived CDR1 and CDR2 are MDHEN and SYDVKM. The CDR3 contains 14 residues. V was shortened by 5 bases and J by 5 bases, with 12 bases between the two germline ends. The CDR3 loop is CASSTRTGNEKLFF. CDR3 nucleotides: TGTGCCAGCAGTACCAGGACCGGCAATGAAAAACTGTTTTTT.

This clonotype appeared many times. This rearrangement joins TRBV7-3 to TRBJ1-1; weak D call: TRBD1 (6 bases). The length of the CDR3 is 14 residues. The V gene lost 0 bases and the J gene lost 5 bases, with 10 bases spanning the gap. The germline V gene encodes CDR1 SGHTA and CDR2 FQGTGA. The CDR3 is CASSLTGQGTEAFF. The CDR3 DNA is TGTGCCAGCAGCTTAACGGGGCAGGGGACTGAAGCTTTCTTT.

A remark on this clonotype: Mismatch with germline at one junction end may stem from a read error. V usage is TRBV30 and J usage is TRBJ2-2, with D perhaps matching TRBD2 (5 bases). The CDR3 runs 15 residues. Germline V gene lookup returns CDR1 GTSNPN and CDR2 SVGIG (reference sequence). The CDR3 nucleotides are TGTGCCTGGAGTCCCCTCAGTAGGGCCACCGGGGAGCTGCTTTTT. Translation gives CAWSPLSRATGELLF.

This clonotype was counted at least ten times. This may stem from a read error, because a much larger clone lies one nucleotide away. V usage is TRBV5-1 and J usage is TRBJ1-6; 7 positions match TRBD1. V gave up 3 bases and J gave up 11 bases; unmatched junction bases: 8. Per germline, CDR1 SGHRS and CDR2 YFSETQ. The CDR3 is 14 residues long. The CDR3 is CASSWGQNHPPLHF. The CDR3 nucleotides read TGCGCCAGCAGCTGGGGACAGAACCATCCACCCCTCCACTTT. The whole variable domain, remainder taken from reference TRBV5-1 and TRBJ1-6, is KAGVTQTPRYLIKTRGQQVTLSCSPISGHRSVSWYQQTPGQGLQFLFEYFSETQRNKGNFPGRFSGRQFSNSRSEMNVSTLELGDSALYLCASSWGQNHPPLHFGNGTRLTVT.

This clonotype was seen ten or more times. The chain carries TRBV28 and TRBJ2-1; D is uncertain. The CDR3 length is 10 residues. V was pared by 6 bases and J by 9 bases, with 6 bases between. Germline values: CDR1 MDHEN, CDR2 SYDVKM. The CDR3 DNA sequence: TGTGCCAGCAGACGAGGTGAGCAGTTCTTC. Protein: CASRRGEQFF.

Turning to this clonotype: A much larger clonotype is one base distant, so this may be a read error. This sequence joins TRBV3-1 and TRBJ1-2; TRBD1 matches at 11 bases. Germline V CDR1 and CDR2: LGHDT, YNNKEL (reference sequence). The CDR3 runs 17 residues. The CDR3 coding sequence is TGTGCCTGCAGCCAAACGGACAGGGGGCATGTCAACTATGGCTACACCTTC. Amino acids: CACSQTDRGHVNYGYTF.

This clonotype was recorded at least ten times. V is TRBV5-1 and J is TRBJ2-3; maybe TRBD1 (6 bases). Trimming pared 6 bases from V and 3 bases from J, leaving 20 bases between. The CDR3 extends over 16 amino acids. Germline CDR1 is SGHRS and CDR2 is YFSETQ. CDR3 loop: CASKKGKQGDTDTQYF. For the CDR3, the DNA is TGCGCCAGCAAAAAAGGAAAACAGGGAGATACAGATACGCAGTATTTT. The full variable domain, completed using reference TRBV5-1 and TRBJ2-3, is KAGVTQTPRYLIKTRGQQVTLSCSPISGHRSVSWYQQTPGQGLQFLFEYFSETQRNKGNFPGRFSGRQFSNSRSEMNVSTLELGDSALYLCASKKGKQGDTDTQYFGPGTRLTVL.

The table lists this clonotype with many counts. The chain couples TRBV3-1 to TRBJ2-2; a weak D match, TRBD2 (7 bases). This CDR3 comprises 17 residues. Trimming pared 3 bases from V and 4 bases from J, leaving 18 bases between. Germline CDR1 reads LGHDT; CDR2 reads YNNKEL (reference sequence). The chain's CDR3 is CASSHPLGGGFTGELFF. CDR3 bases: TGTGCCAGCAGCCACCCTCTGGGGGGGGGCTTCACCGGGGAGCTGTTTTTT.

This clonotype was found many times. The V call is TRBV6-5, the J call TRBJ2-3; the D is unclear. V was trimmed by 0 bases and J by 0 bases, leaving 7 bases between them. The CDR3 contains 15 residues. CDR1 is MNHEY, CDR2 SVGAGI, per germline. The CDR3 loop is CASSYSGSSTDTQYF. In DNA form, the CDR3 reads TGTGCCAGCAGTTACTCAGGGTCTAGCACAGATACGCAGTATTTT.

The sample holds many counts of this clonotype. The chain carries TRBV11-2 and TRBJ2-3; 7 bases fit TRBD1. From germline, CDR1 is SGHAT and CDR2 FQNNGV. V trimming: 6 bases; J trimming: 2 bases; junction bases outside the gene matches: 8. This CDR3 is 15 amino acids long. The CDR3 nucleotides are TGTGCCAGCAGTTTCGCAGGGGGTTTCACAGATACGCAGTATTTT. This translates into CASSFAGGFTDTQYF.

With regard to this clonotype: One end of the junction does not line up with germline, which may come from a read error. The V gene is TRBV28, the J gene TRBJ1-5; D may be TRBD1 (5 bases). The CDR3 length is 13 residues. Germline-derived CDR1 and CDR2 are MDHEN and SYDVKM. The CDR3 DNA is TGTGACAGCAGGTTTATAACAGGACAGCCCCAGCATTTT. It encodes CDSRFITGQPQHF.

This clonotype was seen once. This chain connects TRBV7-9 to TRBJ1-1; D remains ambiguous. There are 13 residues in the CDR3. Looked up from germline, CDR1 is SEHNR and CDR2 is FQNEAQ (reference sequence). Trimming stripped 8 bases from V and 1 base from J, with 11 bases between. The CDR3 is CASGQNQNTEAFF. The CDR3 DNA follows: TGTGCCAGCGGCCAAAACCAGAACACTGAAGCTTTCTTT.

This clonotype was recorded many times. J is TRBJ2-5 and V is TRBV14; the D gene is possibly TRBD2 (5 bases). The CDR3 has 14 residues. Germline CDR1 is SGHDN and CDR2 is FVKESK. V lost 2 bases, J lost 4 bases, and 11 bases lay in between. The chain's CDR3 is CASSQPDGGETQYF. In DNA form, the CDR3 reads TGTGCCAGCAGCCAACCCGACGGAGGAGAGACCCAGTACTTC.

This clonotype was found many times. The chain combines TRBV10-1 with TRBJ1-5; 9 positions agree with TRBD1. The germline gives CDR1 WNHNN, CDR2 SYGVQD (reference sequence). The CDR3 is made up of 14 amino acids. After removal of 10 bases from V and 7 bases from J, the junction contained 11 bases not matched to a gene. The CDR3, as DNA: TGCGCCAAGGGAGGCGGGACAGGGTACCAGCCCCAGCATTTT. This codes for CAKGGGTGYQPQHF.

The table lists this clonotype with many counts. At one of its ends the junction is not consistent with the germline gene, which may arise from a read error. The chain employs TRBV11-2 and TRBJ1-1; maybe TRBD1 (5 bases). Germline V gives CDR1 SGHAT, CDR2 FQNNGV. This CDR3 has 11 amino acids. The DNA of the CDR3 is TGTGCCAGCAGCTTGGGGGTTCCTAGGGTCTTT. Amino acid sequence: CASSLGVPRVF.

This clonotype was observed once. A read error is possible here, since a much larger clone lies one base away. This chain uses TRBV12-3 or TRBV12-4 with TRBJ1-1; D call uncertain. The CDR3 totals 11 residues. CDR3 region: CAVQWNAEAFF. CDR3 in DNA: TGTGCCGTTCAATGGAACGCTGAAGCTTTCTTT.

This clonotype showed up many times. The chain employs TRBV9 and TRBJ2-7; 9 bases agree with TRBD1. This CDR3 spans 15 amino acids. The junction had 7 bases not matched to a gene; V was cut back by 0 bases and J by 6 bases. Germline loops: CDR1 SGDLS, CDR2 YYNGEE. The CDR3 spells CASSVDGTGHSEQYF. The CDR3 DNA follows: TGTGCCAGCAGCGTAGATGGGACAGGGCACTCCGAGCAGTACTTC.

In its sample, this clonotype was seen once. A much bigger clone sits one base away, suggesting this may be a read error. The V call is TRBV2, the J call TRBJ1-2; 9 bases are shared with TRBD1. From germline, CDR1 is SNHLY and CDR2 FYNNEI. The length of the CDR3 is 17 residues. This chain's CDR3 is CACSEMGQGFPNYGYTF. The CDR3, as DNA: TGTGCCTGCAGTGAGATGGGACAGGGATTTCCTAACTATGGCTACACCTTC.

This clonotype was recorded many times. This rearrangement joins TRBV11-3 to TRBJ2-7, with a weak D call TRBD2 (7 bases). Germline-derived CDR1 and CDR2 are SGHNT and YENEEA. V lost 2 bases and J 5 bases, leaving 16 bases between the germline ends. The CDR3 is made up of 15 amino acids. The CDR3 bases are TGTGCCAGCAGCTTAACCCGGGCGGGGGCGGACGAGCAGTACTTC. It codes for CASSLTRAGADEQYF.

This clonotype appeared a few times. The V gene is TRBV7-9, the J gene TRBJ1-5; D remains ambiguous. Per the germline V gene, CDR1 is SEHNR and CDR2 is FQNEAQ (reference sequence). The V end lost 5 bases, the J end lost 4 bases, and 15 bases lay between the germline ends. The CDR3 has 15 residues. CDR3 sequence (DNA): TGTGCCAGCAGCCCAGAGAATGGCGTAAATCAGCCCCAGCATTTT. Encoded protein: CASSPENGVNQPQHF.

In its sample, this clonotype was seen many times. This sequence joins TRBV7-9 and TRBJ1-4; D remains unclear. Trimming removed 4 bases from V and 3 bases from J, with 12 bases in between. Per the germline V gene, CDR1 is SEHNR and CDR2 is FQNEAQ (reference sequence). The CDR3 extends over 15 amino acids. The CDR3: CASSSSRGSNEKLFF. Written as DNA, the CDR3 is TGTGCCAGCAGCTCGAGTCGGGGATCTAATGAAAAACTGTTTTTT.

This clonotype occurred many times. The genes are TRBV28 and TRBJ2-1; possibly TRBD2 for D (6 bases). The ends were cut back, 4 bases at V and 10 bases at J, with 14 bases in the middle. Per the germline V gene, CDR1 is MDHEN and CDR2 is SYDVKM. This CDR3 contains 13 residues. CDR3 DNA: TGTGCCAGCAGTTATCCGGGCCGGGGGGAGCAGTTCTTC. Protein product: CASSYPGRGEQFF.

This clonotype showed up just a few times. This may stem from a read error, because a much larger clone lies one nucleotide away. The chain has TRBV12-3 or TRBV12-4 and TRBJ2-2; D uncertain. Trimming took 11 bases from V and 5 from J, leaving 9 bases between them. CDR3 length equals 11 residues. CDR3: CAPCGTGELFF. The CDR3, as DNA: TGTGCCCCTTGTGGTACCGGGGAGCTGTTTTTT.

This clonotype was observed at least ten times. The rearrangement links TRBV6-5 to TRBJ2-6; no reliable D call. V lost 7 bases to trimming and J lost 1 base, with 5 bases between them. Germline V CDR1 and CDR2: MNHEY, SVGAGI. CDR3 length: 13 residues. The CDR3: CASMRSGANVLTF. The CDR3 DNA sequence: TGTGCCAGCATGAGGTCTGGGGCCAACGTCCTGACTTTC.

In regard to this clonotype: A much larger clone sits a single nucleotide away, making a read error possible. The CDR3 nucleotides read TGTGCCAGCAGCTTAAGTGGGCGGGGCGGGGGGTCGGCAGATACGAAGTATTTT. Translated: CASSLSGRGGGSADTKYF. The V and J genes are TRBV7-3 and TRBJ2-3; TRBD2 matches 8 bases. The germline gives CDR1 SGHTA, CDR2 FQGTGA. There are 18 residues in the CDR3.

The rearrangement links TRBV5-4 to TRBJ1-1; D perhaps matches TRBD1 (5 bases). CDR1 is SGHNT, CDR2 YYREEE, per germline (reference sequence). With 1 base removed from V and 11 bases from J, the gap between germline ends came to 18 bases. The CDR3 length is 14 residues. CDR3 DNA sequence: TGTGCCAGCAGCTTGTCGGCAGGGACTATAGAGGCTTTCTTT. Protein: CASSLSAGTIEAFF.

Many counts were recorded for this clonotype. This chain links TRBV28 with TRBJ1-4, with no clear D. Germline CDR1 and CDR2: MDHEN and SYDVKM. Trimming took 2 bases from V and 7 from J, leaving 14 bases between them. This CDR3 has 15 amino acids. The CDR3 is CASSLTTGLGEKLFF. The CDR3 nucleotides are TGTGCCAGCAGTTTAACGACGGGATTGGGTGAAAAACTGTTTTTT.

This chain joins TRBV10-3 and TRBJ2-5; no clear D gene. The ends were cut back, 10 bases at V and 0 bases at J, with 6 bases in the middle. The germline CDR1 and CDR2 sequences are ENHRY and SYGVKD. The CDR3 loop spans 11 amino acids. The CDR3 coding sequence is TGTGCCACCCGGGACCAAGAGACCCAGTACTTC. Encoded protein: CATRDQETQYF.